Below are 7 T cell receptor beta chains sequenced from a single sample in a study of T cell responses to AZD1222 COVID-19 vaccine. Some clones are missing from TCRdb's copy, which holds only in-frame ones; the method was immunoSEQ multiplex PCR. The table lists 150,000 to 200,000 clones, around 88% of them singletons, with about 1% in the top ten. The starting material was peripheral blood, obtained 28 days after the second AZD1222 dose. The receptors derive from an adult who received the AZD1222 COVID-19 vaccine.

V is TRBV7-8 and J is TRBJ1-1, with 7 bases matching TRBD1. The ends lost 5 bases at V and 0 bases at J; junction bases unmatched: 15. The length of the CDR3 is 18 residues. Germline CDR1 is SGHVS and CDR2 is FQNEAQ. The CDR3 DNA sequence: TGTGCCAGCAGCCGAGCGCTGACAGGGAAGGTGGTGAACACTGAAGCTTTCTTT. Translated: CASSRALTGKVVNTEAFF.

The genes are TRBV7-8 and TRBJ2-7, with TRBD2 identical over 9 bases. Germline V lookup: CDR1 SGHVS, CDR2 FQNEAQ. V shed 0 bases, J shed 3 bases, and the junction held 3 bases outside the gene matches. The CDR3 contains 15 residues. The CDR3 here is CASSLAPSGVYEQYF. In nucleotides, the CDR3 is TGTGCCAGCAGCTTAGCGCCTAGCGGGGTCTACGAGCAGTACTTC.

The chain employs TRBV6-5 and TRBJ2-7; D is possibly TRBD2 (6 bases). The CDR3 length is 16 residues. Trimming removed 2 bases from V and 0 bases from J, with 14 bases in between. Germline V lookup: CDR1 MNHEY, CDR2 SVGAGI. For the CDR3, the DNA is TGTGCCAGCAGTTACGCCGAGGGACTGAGCTCCTACGAGCAGTACTTC. Its translation is CASSYAEGLSSYEQYF.

This clone was counted a few times. The genes are TRBV19 and TRBJ2-7; 7 bases fit TRBD2. The junction had 7 bases not matched to a gene; V was cut back by 5 bases and J by 0 bases. The germline V gene encodes CDR1 LNHDA and CDR2 SQIVND (reference sequence). This CDR3 is built from 15 residues. In DNA form, the CDR3 reads TGTGCCAGTAGTCCAAGGGAGGGGAGCTCCTACGAGCAGTACTTC. Its protein is CASSPREGSSYEQYF.

The J gene is TRBJ1-5, the V gene TRBV18; 10 positions agree with TRBD1. There are 19 residues in the CDR3. The trim removed 2 bases at V and 3 bases at J, leaving 13 bases unmatched. Germline CDR1 KGHSH, CDR2 LQKENI. The CDR3 sequence: CASSPIPGTGVGINQPQHF. CDR3 in DNA: TGTGCCAGCTCACCAATTCCCGGGACAGGGGTCGGTATCAATCAGCCCCAGCATTTT. Based on the CDR3 plus reference TRBV18 and TRBJ1-5, the full variable domain is NAGVMQNPRHLVRRRGQEARLRCSPMKGHSHVYWYRQLPEEGLKFMVYLQKENIIDESGMPKERFSAEFPKEGPSILRIQQVVRGDSAAYFCASSPIPGTGVGINQPQHFGDGTRLSIL.

The chain uses TRBV6-5 and TRBJ1-2; 7 positions match TRBD1. This CDR3 has 15 residues. CDR1 is MNHEY and CDR2 is SVGAGI in the germline V gene. V lost 0 bases and J lost 6; bases outside the gene matches: 7. CDR3: CASSYSYRGYHGYTF. CDR3 in DNA: TGTGCCAGCAGTTACTCATACAGGGGATACCATGGCTACACCTTC.

This chain joins TRBV7-2 and TRBJ2-7, with D unresolved. This CDR3 region has 13 residues. Germline lookup yields CDR1 SGHTA and CDR2 FQGNSA. The germline V and J ends were trimmed by 5 bases and 2 bases, with 10 bases remaining between them. The CDR3 is CASSHSGAYEQYF. CDR3 bases: TGTGCCAGCAGCCATAGTGGGGCCTACGAGCAGTACTTC. Filled out from reference TRBV7-2 and TRBJ2-7, the complete variable domain reads GAGVSQSPSNKVTEKGKDVELRCDPISGHTALYWYRQSLGQGLEFLIYFQGNSAPDKSGLPSDRFSAERTGGSVSTLTIQRTQQEDSAVYLCASSHSGAYEQYFGPGTRLTVT.